The 15 T cell receptor beta chains presented below share a single source sample, sequenced in a study of blood T cell repertoires in COVID-19. Here immunoSEQ multiplex PCR was the method, and the copy in TCRdb shows in-frame clones only, minus some. The repertoire has roughly 430,000 clones, roughly 88% of them found once; the top ten carry 1.4% to 1.5%. The sample was PBMCs or T cells enriched from blood (not recorded which). These receptors came from a woman between 18 and 30 years old who had been exposed to COVID-19.

The chain combines TRBV10-3 with TRBJ1-2; D unresolved. Germline values: CDR1 ENHRY, CDR2 SYGVKD. V was clipped by 5 bases and J by 8 bases, with 15 bases between them. This CDR3 has 13 amino acids. CDR3 residues: CAISTSGGVGYTF. The CDR3 bases are TGTGCCATCAGTACCTCCGGTGGAGTCGGCTACACCTTC.

Only a few counts were recorded for this clone. The rearrangement joins TRBV9 to TRBJ1-1, with TRBD1 matching over 7 bases. The CDR3 runs to 15 residues. Germline V lookup: CDR1 SGDLS, CDR2 YYNGEE. The J segment lost 5 bases and the V segment lost 0 bases, leaving 7 bases of the junction unmatched. The CDR3 region is CASSVAYGRGTEAFF. The DNA of the CDR3 is TGTGCCAGCAGCGTAGCTTATGGCAGGGGGACTGAAGCTTTCTTT.

The genes are TRBV27 and TRBJ2-5; possibly TRBD1 for D (6 bases). Trimming left V 5 bases short and J 5 bases short, with 12 bases between. Germline CDR1 reads MNHEY; CDR2 reads SMNVEV (reference sequence). This CDR3 is 13 amino acids long. The CDR3 nucleotides are TGTGCCAGCAGTCTATGGGGGCGGGAGACCCAGTACTTC. Amino acid sequence: CASSLWGRETQYF.

This clone showed up just a few times. This chain links TRBV6-5 with TRBJ1-2; no clear D. CDR1 is MNHEY and CDR2 is SVGAGI in the germline V gene. The CDR3 runs 15 residues. Trimming pared 2 bases from V and 2 bases from J, leaving 12 bases between. CDR3 in DNA: TGTGCCAGCAGTTACGGAATCATCGGGAACTATGGCTACACCTTC. This codes for CASSYGIIGNYGYTF.

V gene TRBV11-3 combines with J gene TRBJ2-3, with a weak D call TRBD2 (5 bases). Germline CDR1 SGHNT, CDR2 YENEEA. The CDR3 loop spans 17 amino acids. Trimming took off 0 bases at V and 8 bases at J, with 21 bases between the two ends. CDR3 bases: TGTGCCAGCAGCTTAGATTCCCCCCGGGCGGGCGAAGGTACGCAGTATTTT. Its translation: CASSLDSPRAGEGTQYF.

The rearrangement joins TRBV7-2 to TRBJ2-7; possibly TRBD1 for D (5 bases). V was shortened by 3 bases and J by 3 bases, with 9 bases between the two germline ends. The CDR3 length is 13 residues. Looked up from germline, CDR1 is SGHTA and CDR2 is FQGNSA. The CDR3 here is CASSFNQGYEQYF. DNA of the CDR3: TGTGCCAGCAGCTTTAATCAGGGCTACGAGCAGTACTTC. The variable domain in full, completed from reference TRBV7-2 and TRBJ2-7, reads GAGVSQSPSNKVTEKGKDVELRCDPISGHTALYWYRQSLGQGLEFLIYFQGNSAPDKSGLPSDRFSAERTGGSVSTLTIQRTQQEDSAVYLCASSFNQGYEQYFGPGTRLTVT.

V and J are TRBV5-1 and TRBJ2-3, with 9 nucleotides matching TRBD2. V lost 7 bases and J lost 2; bases outside the gene matches: 11. The CDR3 is 16 amino acids. Germline V gene lookup returns CDR1 SGHRS and CDR2 YFSETQ. This chain's CDR3 is CASAGGARLVTDTQYF. The CDR3 coding sequence is TGCGCCAGCGCGGGGGGGGCCCGACTTGTCACAGATACGCAGTATTTT.

The sample holds one count of this clone. The chain combines TRBV27 with TRBJ1-6; possibly TRBD1 for D (5 bases). This CDR3 region has 15 residues. Germline CDR1 and CDR2: MNHEY and SMNVEV (reference sequence). V gave up 0 bases and J gave up 10 bases, with 13 bases separating them. CDR3 region: CASSLSAGPRSPLHF. CDR3 coding DNA: TGTGCCAGCAGTTTATCTGCAGGGCCTAGATCACCCCTCCACTTT.

The chain combines TRBV7-9 with TRBJ2-3; 7 bases are a match to TRBD1. Trimming at V came to 5 bases and at J to 3 bases, leaving 8 bases not matched to a gene. Germline-derived CDR1 and CDR2 are SEHNR and FQNEAQ (reference sequence). CDR3 size: 15 residues. The DNA of the CDR3 is TGTGCCAGCAGCCCATCTACGACAGGGACAGATACGCAGTATTTT. Encoded protein: CASSPSTTGTDTQYF.

V gene TRBV28 combines with J gene TRBJ1-6, with a possible D match to TRBD1 (5 bases). V was pared by 7 bases and J by 10 bases, with 11 bases between. This CDR3 region has 12 residues. Germline V gene data show CDR1 as MDHEN and CDR2 as SYDVKM. This CDR3 is CASTGSGSPLHF. In DNA, the CDR3 is TGTGCCAGCACAGGGTCAGGATCACCCCTCCACTTT.

The chain joins TRBV4-2 to TRBJ1-4, with D possibly TRBD1 on 6 matching bases. The ends were cut back, 0 bases at V and 5 bases at J, with 19 bases in the middle. Germline CDR1 reads LGHNA; CDR2 reads YNFKEQ. This CDR3 region has 18 residues. CDR3 in amino acids: CASSQEYPPGHRNEKLFF. The CDR3 nucleotides are TGTGCCAGCAGCCAAGAGTACCCACCGGGACATCGAAATGAAAAACTGTTTTTT.

CDR3 in amino acids: CASSRQAYSYNEQFF. CDR3 nucleotides: TGTGCCAGCAGCCGGCAGGCCTACTCCTACAATGAGCAGTTCTTC. V gene TRBV6-5 combines with J gene TRBJ2-1; D not certain. The length of the CDR3 is 15 residues. From germline, CDR1 is MNHEY and CDR2 SVGAGI. The V gene lost 6 bases and the J gene lost 0 bases, with 12 bases spanning the gap.

This chain joins TRBV19 and TRBJ2-7, with 9 bases matching TRBD1. Germline CDR1 reads LNHDA; CDR2 reads SQIVND (reference sequence). V trimming: 4 bases; J trimming: 3 bases; junction bases outside the gene matches: 4. The CDR3 loop spans 14 amino acids. This CDR3 is CASSTDRGFYEQYF. The CDR3 DNA reads TGTGCCAGTAGTACGGACAGGGGATTCTACGAGCAGTACTTC.

The J gene is TRBJ2-3, the V gene TRBV28, with 7 bases identical to TRBD1. V lost 3 bases, J lost 0 bases, and 0 bases stayed unmatched. The CDR3 consists of 14 residues. Germline assignment: CDR1 MDHEN and CDR2 SYDVKM. CDR3 in DNA: TGTGCCAGCAGTTTGACAGGGAGCACAGATACGCAGTATTTT. Encoded protein: CASSLTGSTDTQYF. Supplemented by reference TRBV28 and TRBJ2-3, the full variable domain reads DVKVTQSSRYLVKRTGEKVFLECVQDMDHENMFWYRQDPGLGLRLIYFSYDVKMKEKGDIPEGYSVSREKKERFSLILESASTNQTSMYLCASSLTGSTDTQYFGPGTRLTVL.

This CDR3 is CASSQPSILGGPNEKLFF. As DNA, the CDR3 is TGTGCCAGCAGCCAACCCTCCATCCTAGGAGGACCCAATGAAAAACTGTTTTTT. The chain uses TRBV3-1 (or the pseudogene TRBV3-2) and TRBJ1-4; D remains unclear. CDR3 length: 18 amino acids. Trimming removed 2 bases from V and 5 bases from J, with 21 bases in between. CDR1 and CDR2 from the germline V gene are LGHDT and YNNKEL (reference sequence).